Below, 4 T cell receptor beta chains from the same sample are listed, as sequenced in a study of identical twins. Each CDR3 protein is one row after TCRdb ran MiXCR on the 5' RACE reads. The repertoire includes about 220,000 distinct CDR3 sequences, under 8.5% of them detected once, and 13% to 15% sits in the top ten. This sample was shared with a second study, whose subject was T cells expressing NK-cell markers.

Sequencing used CD8+ T cells sorted from blood. The receptor set was obtained from a woman younger than 30 in good health.

The sample holds many counts of this clonotype. The J gene is TRBJ2-7, the V gene TRBV12-3 or TRBV12-4; D perhaps matches TRBD2 (5 bases). There are 14 residues in the CDR3. Trimming took 3 bases from V and 3 from J, leaving 12 bases between them. CDR3 bases: TGTGCCAGCAGTTTTGGGCCTAGCTTCTACGAGCAGTACTTC. Residues: CASSFGPSFYEQYF.

V is TRBV30 and J is TRBJ2-3; D call uncertain. Germline V gene lookup returns CDR1 GTSNPN and CDR2 SVGIG (reference sequence). The CDR3 is 15 amino acids. V was clipped by 2 bases and J by 1 base, with 13 bases between them. CDR3 in DNA: TGTGCCTGGAGTTCCTACCAGTATGGCACAGATACGCAGTATTTT. This sequence encodes CAWSSYQYGTDTQYF. Full variable domain (rest looked up from reference TRBV30 and TRBJ2-3): SQTIHQWPATLVQPVGSPLSLECTVEGTSNPNLYWYRQAAGRGLQLLFYSVGIGQISSEVPQNLSASRPQDRQFILSSKKLLLSDSGFYLCAWSSYQYGTDTQYFGPGTRLTVL.

This chain uses TRBV6-2 or TRBV6-3 with TRBJ2-1; D remains ambiguous. The CDR3 is 16 amino acids. Trimming shortened V by 7 bases and J by 4 bases, and 20 bases separated the two germline ends. From germline, CDR1 is MNHEY and CDR2 SVGEGT. CDR3 in amino acids: CASINPPAKGYNEQFF. CDR3 nucleotide sequence: TGTGCCAGCATTAATCCTCCTGCTAAAGGGTACAATGAGCAGTTCTTC.

This clonotype was counted only a few times. This rearrangement joins TRBV15 to TRBJ1-6; possible D gene TRBD1, 6 bases. The V gene's germline CDR1 is LNHNV and CDR2 YYDKDF (reference sequence). The V and J ends lost 3 bases and 8 bases respectively, with 11 bases between them. The CDR3 loop spans 14 amino acids. CDR3 in DNA: TGTGCCACCAGCAGTCCAGGGGTGGATTCACCCCTCCACTTT. Its protein is CATSSPGVDSPLHF.